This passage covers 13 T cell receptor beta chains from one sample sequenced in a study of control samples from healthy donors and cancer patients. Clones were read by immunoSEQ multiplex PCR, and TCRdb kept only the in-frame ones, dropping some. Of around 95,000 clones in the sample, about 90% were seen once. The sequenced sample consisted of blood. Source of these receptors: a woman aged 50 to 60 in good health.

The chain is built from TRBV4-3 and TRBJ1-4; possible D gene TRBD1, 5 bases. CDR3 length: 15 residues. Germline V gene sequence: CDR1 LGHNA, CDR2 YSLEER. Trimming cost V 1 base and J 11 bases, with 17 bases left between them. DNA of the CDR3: TGCGCCAGCAGCCAAGGGGGTTCCCAGGGAATGAAACTGTTTTTT. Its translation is CASSQGGSQGMKLFF.

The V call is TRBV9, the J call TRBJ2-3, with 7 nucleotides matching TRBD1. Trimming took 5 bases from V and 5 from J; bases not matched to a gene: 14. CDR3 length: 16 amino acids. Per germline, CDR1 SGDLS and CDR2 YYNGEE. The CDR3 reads CASRPTGTEVLDTQYF. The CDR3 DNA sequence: TGTGCCAGCAGACCAACCGGGACAGAGGTCCTAGATACGCAGTATTTT.

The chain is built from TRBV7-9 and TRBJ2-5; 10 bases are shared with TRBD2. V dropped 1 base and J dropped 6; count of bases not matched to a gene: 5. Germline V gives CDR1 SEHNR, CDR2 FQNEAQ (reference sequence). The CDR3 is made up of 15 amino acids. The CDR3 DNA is TGTGCCAGCAGCTTAGGGCTAGCGGGGGTGCAGACCCAGTACTTC. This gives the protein CASSLGLAGVQTQYF.

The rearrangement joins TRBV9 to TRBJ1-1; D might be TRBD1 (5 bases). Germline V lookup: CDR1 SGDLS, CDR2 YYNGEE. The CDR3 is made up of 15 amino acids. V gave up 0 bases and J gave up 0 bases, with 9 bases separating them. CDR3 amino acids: CASSVGGVMNTEAFF. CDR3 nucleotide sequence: TGTGCCAGCAGCGTAGGGGGGGTGATGAACACTGAAGCTTTCTTT.

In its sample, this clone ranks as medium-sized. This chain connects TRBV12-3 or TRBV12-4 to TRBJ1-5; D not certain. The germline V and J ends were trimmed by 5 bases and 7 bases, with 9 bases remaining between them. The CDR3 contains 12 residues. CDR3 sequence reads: CASSGFGQPQHF. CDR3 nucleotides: TGTGCCAGCAGTGGTTTCGGCCAGCCCCAGCATTTT.

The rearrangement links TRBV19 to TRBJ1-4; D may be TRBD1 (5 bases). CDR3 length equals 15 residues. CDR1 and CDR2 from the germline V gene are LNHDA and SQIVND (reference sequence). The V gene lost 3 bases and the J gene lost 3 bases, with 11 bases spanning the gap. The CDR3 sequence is CASSISGPPNEKLFF. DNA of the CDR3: TGTGCCAGTAGTATCTCGGGGCCTCCTAATGAAAAACTGTTTTTT.

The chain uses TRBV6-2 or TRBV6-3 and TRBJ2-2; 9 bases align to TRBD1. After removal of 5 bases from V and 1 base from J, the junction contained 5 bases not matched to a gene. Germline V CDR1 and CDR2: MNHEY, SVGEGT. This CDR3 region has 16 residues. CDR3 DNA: TGTGCCAGCAGTATAACGGACAGGGGGAACACCGGGGAGCTGTTTTTT. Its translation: CASSITDRGNTGELFF.

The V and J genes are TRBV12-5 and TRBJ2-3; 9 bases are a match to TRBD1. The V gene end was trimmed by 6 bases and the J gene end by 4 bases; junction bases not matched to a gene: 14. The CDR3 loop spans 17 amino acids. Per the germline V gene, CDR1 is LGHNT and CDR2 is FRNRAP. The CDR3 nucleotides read TGTGCTAGTGGACAGACGACAGGGGGTGCACTTCCAGATACGCAGTATTTT. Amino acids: CASGQTTGGALPDTQYF.

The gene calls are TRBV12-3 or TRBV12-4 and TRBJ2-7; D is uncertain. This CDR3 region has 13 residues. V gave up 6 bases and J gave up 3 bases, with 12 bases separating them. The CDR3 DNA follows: TGTGCCAGCAGCTACGCGGCACTCTACGAGCAGTACGTC. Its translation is CASSYAALYEQYV.

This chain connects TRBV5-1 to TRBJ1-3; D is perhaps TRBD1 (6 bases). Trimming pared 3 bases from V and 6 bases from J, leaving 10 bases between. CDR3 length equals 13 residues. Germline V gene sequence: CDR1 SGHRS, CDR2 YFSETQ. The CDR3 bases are TGCGCCAGCAGCTCTTCAGGGGAAAACACCATATATTTT. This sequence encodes CASSSSGENTIYF. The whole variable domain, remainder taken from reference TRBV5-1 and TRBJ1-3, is KAGVTQTPRYLIKTRGQQVTLSCSPISGHRSVSWYQQTPGQGLQFLFEYFSETQRNKGNFPGRFSGRQFSNSRSEMNVSTLELGDSALYLCASSSSGENTIYFGEGSWLTVV.

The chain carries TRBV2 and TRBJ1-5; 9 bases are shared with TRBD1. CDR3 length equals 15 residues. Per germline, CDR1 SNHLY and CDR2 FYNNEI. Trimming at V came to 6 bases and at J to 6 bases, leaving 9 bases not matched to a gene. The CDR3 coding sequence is TGTGCCAGCAGGATTACAGGGGGCGCGGGTCAGCCCCAGCATTTT. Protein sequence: CASRITGGAGQPQHF.

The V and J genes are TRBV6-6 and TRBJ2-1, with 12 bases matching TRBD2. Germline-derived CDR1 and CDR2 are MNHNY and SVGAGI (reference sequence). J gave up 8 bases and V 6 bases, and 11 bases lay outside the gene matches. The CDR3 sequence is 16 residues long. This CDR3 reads CASRKVTSGSRDEQFF. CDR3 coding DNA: TGTGCCAGCAGGAAGGTGACTAGCGGGAGTAGGGATGAGCAGTTCTTC.

The CDR3 sequence is CASQTGVRHEQFF. The CDR3 nucleotides are TGTGCCAGCCAGACAGGGGTGAGACATGAGCAGTTCTTC. The chain joins TRBV25-1 to TRBJ2-1; 8 bases are shared with TRBD1. The CDR3 consists of 13 residues. Germline V CDR1 and CDR2: MGHDK, SYGVNS. The V and J ends lost 8 bases and 8 bases, in that order; junction bases with no gene match: 8.